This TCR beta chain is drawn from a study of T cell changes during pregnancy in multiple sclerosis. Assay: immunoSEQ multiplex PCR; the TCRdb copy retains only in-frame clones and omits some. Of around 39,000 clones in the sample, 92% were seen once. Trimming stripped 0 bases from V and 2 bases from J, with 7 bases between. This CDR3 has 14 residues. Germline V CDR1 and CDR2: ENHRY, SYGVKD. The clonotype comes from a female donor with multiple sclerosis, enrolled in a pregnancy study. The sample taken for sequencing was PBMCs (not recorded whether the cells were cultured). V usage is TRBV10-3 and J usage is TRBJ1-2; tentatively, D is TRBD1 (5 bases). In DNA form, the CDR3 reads TGTGCCATCAGTGAGTCCGGGGGGAACTATGGCTACACCTTC. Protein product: CAISESGGNYGYTF.